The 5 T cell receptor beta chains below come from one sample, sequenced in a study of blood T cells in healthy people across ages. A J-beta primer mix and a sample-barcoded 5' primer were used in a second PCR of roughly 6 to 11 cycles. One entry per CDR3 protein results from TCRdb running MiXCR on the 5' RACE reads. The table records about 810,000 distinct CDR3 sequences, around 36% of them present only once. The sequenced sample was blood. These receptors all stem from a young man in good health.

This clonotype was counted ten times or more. DNA of the CDR3: TGTGCCAGCAATAACGGGAGCTCCTACAATGAGCAGTTCTTC. Residues: CASNNGSSYNEQFF. This rearrangement joins TRBV12-3 or TRBV12-4 to TRBJ2-1, with D possibly being TRBD2 (6 bases). This CDR3 has 14 residues. Trimming cost V 7 bases and J 0 bases, with 10 bases left between them.

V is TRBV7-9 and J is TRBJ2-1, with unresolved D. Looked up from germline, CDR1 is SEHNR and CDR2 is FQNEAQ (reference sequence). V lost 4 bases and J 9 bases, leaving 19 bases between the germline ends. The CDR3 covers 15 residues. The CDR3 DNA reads TGTGCCAGCAGCTCTGGTGAGAGCGCCTGGGGTGAGCAGTTCTTC. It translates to CASSSGESAWGEQFF.

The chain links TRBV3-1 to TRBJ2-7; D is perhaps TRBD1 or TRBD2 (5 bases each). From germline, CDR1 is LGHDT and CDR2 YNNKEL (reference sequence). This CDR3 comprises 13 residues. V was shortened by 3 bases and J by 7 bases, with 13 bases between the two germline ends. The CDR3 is CASSHLGVGEQYF. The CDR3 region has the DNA TGTGCCAGCAGCCATTTGGGGGTCGGAGAGCAGTACTTC.

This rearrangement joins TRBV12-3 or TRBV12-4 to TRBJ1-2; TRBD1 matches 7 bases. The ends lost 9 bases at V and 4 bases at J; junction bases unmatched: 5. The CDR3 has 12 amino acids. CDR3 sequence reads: CASRQGLYGYTF. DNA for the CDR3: TGTGCCAGTCGACAGGGCCTCTATGGCTACACCTTC.

CDR3 in amino acids: CASRRMRNTEAFF. CDR3 nucleotides: TGTGCCAGCAGAAGAATGAGGAACACTGAAGCTTTCTTT. The V gene is TRBV5-6, the J gene TRBJ1-1; D is undetermined. The V gene's germline CDR1 is SGHDT and CDR2 YYEEEE. Trimming removed 5 bases at V and 1 base at J, with 9 bases between. The CDR3 is 13 residues long.